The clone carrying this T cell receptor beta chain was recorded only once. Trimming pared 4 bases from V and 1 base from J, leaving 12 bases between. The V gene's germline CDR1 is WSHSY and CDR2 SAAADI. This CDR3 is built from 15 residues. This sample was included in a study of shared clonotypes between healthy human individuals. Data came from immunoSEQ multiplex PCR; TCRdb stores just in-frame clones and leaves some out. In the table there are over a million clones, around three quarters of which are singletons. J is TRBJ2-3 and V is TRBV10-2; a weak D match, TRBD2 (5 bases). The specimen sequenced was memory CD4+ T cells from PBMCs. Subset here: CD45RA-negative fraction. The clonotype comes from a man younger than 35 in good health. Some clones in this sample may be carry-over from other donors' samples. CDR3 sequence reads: CASSVGLRGTDTQYF. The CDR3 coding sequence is TGCGCCAGCAGTGTCGGGCTGAGGGGCACAGATACGCAGTATTTT.